Below are 2 T cell receptor beta chains sequenced from a single sample in a study of CXCR3-negative and CXCR3-positive naive CD8 T cells. Broader study findings: CXCR3-positive naive cells carried more hydrophobic TRB CDR3s than CXCR3-negative ones.

Their target antigens are unknown. TRB cDNA libraries were made by UMI-labeled 5' RACE. TCRdb re-called the 5' RACE reads; every CDR3 protein appears as one record, without DNA. The data include roughly 110,000 distinct CDR3 sequences; the top ten clones carry roughly 0.38%. Sequencing was done on a sample of naive CXCR3+ CD8+ T cells from blood. Indicated subset: CD45RO-CCR7+CD27+CD95- naive CD8+ T cells expressing CXCR3 (TNR3+). The receptors here all came from a human donor in good health. Some clones in this sample may be carry-over from other donors' samples.

V and J are TRBV10-2 and TRBJ2-6; absent DNA, TCRdb's TRBD1 call cannot be checked. Germline V gene sequence: CDR1 WSHSY, CDR2 SAAADI. The CDR3 sequence is 16 residues long. CDR3 in amino acids: CASDIPGRYGANVLTF.

This chain connects TRBV6-2 or TRBV6-3 to TRBJ2-5. The germline CDR1 and CDR2 sequences are MNHEY and SVGEGT. The CDR3 covers 14 residues. The CDR3 is CASSYPLTQETQYF.